What follows are 18 T cell receptor beta chains derived from one specimen sequenced in a study of shared clonotypes between healthy human individuals. Profiled with immunoSEQ multiplex PCR; TCRdb holds only in-frame clones, not every one. Of roughly 2.4 million clones in the sample, 90% to 97% were seen once. Sequencing input: naive CD4+ T cells sorted from blood. Indicated subset: CD45RA+ positively selected. These receptors were taken from a man between 18 and 29 years old in good health.

As concerns this clone: This CDR3 is also generated by other DNA sequences in the sample. The V and J genes are TRBV5-1 and TRBJ2-7; 7 nucleotides line up with TRBD2. The CDR3 consists of 14 residues. CDR1 and CDR2 (germline): SGHRS, YFSETQ. Germline trimming cut 1 base from V and 0 bases from J; bases unmatched to any gene: 1. For the CDR3, the DNA is TGCGCCAGCAGCTTGAGGACTAGCTCCTACGAGCAGTACTTC. Translated: CASSLRTSSYEQYF.

The chain joins TRBV20-1 to TRBJ2-7; D is uncertain. The CDR3 covers 11 residues. Looked up from germline, CDR1 is DFQATT and CDR2 is SNEGSKA (reference sequence). Trimming removed 3 bases from V and 6 bases from J, with 9 bases in between. The CDR3 nucleotides are TGCAGTGCTAGCTGGTGGGGCGAGCAGTACTTC. Translating gives CSASWWGEQYF.

The rearrangement links TRBV10-3 to TRBJ1-2, with D possibly matching TRBD1 (6 bases). The germline V gene has CDR1 ENHRY and CDR2 SYGVKD. The V end lost 10 bases, the J end lost 3 bases, and 15 bases lay between the germline ends. CDR3 size: 13 residues. This CDR3 is CATSPGTHYGYTF. In nucleotides, the CDR3 is TGTGCCACCTCCCCAGGGACACACTATGGCTACACCTTC.

For this clone: The sample contains more than one DNA sequence encoding this CDR3. The rearrangement uses TRBV4-3 and TRBJ2-1, with no clear D. The CDR3 totals 14 residues. V lost 0 bases and J 4 bases, leaving 7 bases between the germline ends. Per the germline V gene, CDR1 is LGHNA and CDR2 is YSLEER. CDR3 DNA sequence: TGCGCCAGCAGCCAAGAGTCCGGGTACAATGAGCAGTTCTTC. It codes for CASSQESGYNEQFF.

This chain uses TRBV5-4 with TRBJ2-2, with TRBD1 matching over 10 bases. The V gene end was trimmed by 5 bases and the J gene end by 4 bases; junction bases not matched to a gene: 2. The CDR3 covers 14 residues. Germline V lookup: CDR1 SGHNT, CDR2 YYREEE (reference sequence). The CDR3 DNA reads as TGTGCCAGCAGAAGGGACAGGGGCACCGGGGAGCTGTTTTTT. Translated: CASRRDRGTGELFF.

This clone was found once. The junction differs from germline at one of its ends, possibly a read error. The chain employs TRBV7-7 and TRBJ2-3, with a tentative D call TRBD1 (6 bases). CDR1 is SSHAT, CDR2 FNYEAQ, per germline (reference sequence). This CDR3 has 13 amino acids. The CDR3 nucleotides read TGTGCTAGCAGCCCGTATCACGGACAGACGCAGTATTTT. It encodes CASSPYHGQTQYF.

V usage is TRBV28 and J usage is TRBJ1-3; D unresolved. Trimming took 7 bases from V and 0 from J, leaving 13 bases between them. Germline V lookup: CDR1 MDHEN, CDR2 SYDVKM. The CDR3 runs 15 residues. DNA of the CDR3: TGTGCCAGCATCAAAAGGATCGACTCTGGAAACACCATATATTTT. It encodes CASIKRIDSGNTIYF.

This chain links TRBV11-2 with TRBJ2-4; 9 nucleotides agree with TRBD1. Germline V CDR1 and CDR2: SGHAT, FQNNGV. Trimming at V came to 5 bases and at J to 8 bases, leaving 7 bases not matched to a gene. This CDR3 has 14 amino acids. The CDR3 spells CASSLRDRVDIQYF. CDR3 DNA sequence: TGTGCCAGCAGCCTCCGGGACAGGGTGGACATTCAGTACTTC.

This rearrangement joins TRBV5-1 to TRBJ2-1; 10 bases line up with TRBD1. Unmatched junction bases numbered 5, after V lost 4 bases and J lost 4 bases. Germline V gives CDR1 SGHRS, CDR2 YFSETQ. The CDR3 loop spans 15 amino acids. CDR3 nucleotides: TGCGCCAGCAGCGGAGGGACAGGGGATTACAATGAGCAGTTCTTC. Its translation: CASSGGTGDYNEQFF.

This chain joins TRBV4-3 and TRBJ2-7; D uncertain. The CDR3 length is 14 residues. Germline CDR1 is LGHNA and CDR2 is YSLEER. Trimming removed 0 bases at V and 0 bases at J, with 6 bases between. This CDR3 is CASSQERTSYEQYF. The CDR3 region has the DNA TGCGCCAGCAGCCAAGAAAGAACCTCCTACGAGCAGTACTTC.

The chain joins TRBV30 to TRBJ2-6; no definite D call. CDR3 length: 14 residues. CDR1 and CDR2 from the germline V gene are GTSNPN and SVGIG (reference sequence). V gave up 7 bases and J gave up 0 bases, with 10 bases separating them. The CDR3 here is CASRPDSGANVLTF. CDR3 nucleotide sequence: TGTGCCTCCAGGCCCGACTCTGGGGCCAACGTCCTGACTTTC.

The genes are TRBV9 and TRBJ2-2; D unclear. CDR3 length: 16 residues. Germline V gene lookup returns CDR1 SGDLS and CDR2 YYNGEE. V was cut by 0 bases and J by 6 bases, with 15 bases left in between. CDR3 residues: CASSVGGSSGAGELFF. In DNA, the CDR3 is TGTGCCAGCAGCGTAGGTGGGTCCTCTGGCGCCGGGGAGCTGTTTTTT.

The chain employs TRBV29-1 and TRBJ1-2, with 9 bases aligning to TRBD1. Looked up from germline, CDR1 is SQVTM and CDR2 is ANQGSEA. There are 14 residues in the CDR3. J lost 7 bases, V lost 6 bases, and 12 bases had no gene match. CDR3 loop: CSVLSQGAQSGYTF. The CDR3 coding sequence is TGCAGCGTGCTTTCACAGGGGGCGCAAAGTGGCTACACCTTC.

This chain connects TRBV4-1 to TRBJ1-6, with D maybe TRBD1 (5 bases). In germline, CDR1 is MGHRA, CDR2 YSYEKL. The CDR3 contains 17 residues. V was trimmed by 2 bases and J by 3 bases, leaving 14 bases between them. In DNA, the CDR3 is TGCGCCAGCAGCCAATCTGAAGACAGCTACTATAATTCACCCCTCCACTTT. Its protein product is CASSQSEDSYYNSPLHF.

The V and J genes are TRBV30 and TRBJ1-1; possibly TRBD1 for D (6 bases). Looked up from germline, CDR1 is GTSNPN and CDR2 is SVGIG (reference sequence). The CDR3 spans 14 residues. The germline V and J ends were trimmed by 1 base and 5 bases, with 14 bases remaining between them. The CDR3 nucleotides read TGTGCCTGGAGTGCTAGGGGGAGGTGGACTGAAGCTTTCTTT. This translates into CAWSARGRWTEAFF.

The CDR3 region has the DNA TGTGCCAGCCGGGGTACAGAGGGGGGAAAACTGTTTTTT. Amino acids: CASRGTEGGKLFF. This chain uses TRBV2 with TRBJ1-4, with D possibly matching TRBD1 (6 bases). The CDR3 contains 13 residues. Germline CDR1 SNHLY, CDR2 FYNNEI. Trimming stripped 8 bases from V and 10 bases from J, with 17 bases between.

The count of this clone is one. The chain recombines TRBV5-6 with TRBJ2-1, with 8 bases aligning to TRBD2. The V gene's germline CDR1 is SGHDT and CDR2 YYEEEE. CDR3 size: 17 residues. V shed 4 bases and J 3 bases; nucleotides not matched to a gene: 12. CDR3 residues: CASSGSTGGPFYNEQFF. The CDR3 nucleotides are TGTGCCAGCAGCGGAAGTACGGGAGGGCCATTCTACAATGAGCAGTTCTTC. The full variable domain, rest sourced from reference TRBV5-6 and TRBJ2-1, is DAGVTQSPTHLIKTRGQQVTLRCSPKSGHDTVSWYQQALGQGPQFIFQYYEEEERQRGNFPDRFSGHQFPNYSSELNVNALLLGDSALYLCASSGSTGGPFYNEQFFGPGTRLTVL.

J is TRBJ2-5 and V is TRBV19; possibly TRBD2 for D (6 bases). Germline V CDR1 and CDR2: LNHDA, SQIVND (reference sequence). The CDR3 consists of 15 residues. V was trimmed by 2 bases and J by 1 base, leaving 11 bases between them. The CDR3 here is CASSIPGAGQETQYF. CDR3 sequence (DNA): TGTGCCAGTAGTATACCGGGAGCGGGCCAAGAGACCCAGTACTTC.